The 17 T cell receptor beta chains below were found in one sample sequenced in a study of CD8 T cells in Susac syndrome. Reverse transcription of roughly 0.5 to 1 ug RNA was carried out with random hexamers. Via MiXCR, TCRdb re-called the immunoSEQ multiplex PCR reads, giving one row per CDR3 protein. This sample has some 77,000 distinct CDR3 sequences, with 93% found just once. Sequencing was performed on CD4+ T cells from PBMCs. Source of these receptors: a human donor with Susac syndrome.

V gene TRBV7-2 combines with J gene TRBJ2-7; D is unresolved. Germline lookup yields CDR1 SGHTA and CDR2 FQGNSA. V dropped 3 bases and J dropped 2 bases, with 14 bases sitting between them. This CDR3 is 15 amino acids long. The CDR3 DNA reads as TGTGCCAGCAGCTTCGGAAGGCAAGCAACCTACGAGCAGTACTTC. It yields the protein CASSFGRQATYEQYF.

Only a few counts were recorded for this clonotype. The CDR3 DNA reads as TGTGCCAGCAGCTTAGGTAGTTTTTACGAGCAGTTCTTC. This codes for CASSLGSFYEQFF. The rearrangement joins TRBV7-9 to TRBJ2-7; unclear D gene. The J call may be incorrect, as the DNA end agrees better with TRBJ2-1. CDR3 length: 13 amino acids. Germline V gene sequence: CDR1 SEHNR, CDR2 FQNEAQ (reference sequence).

CDR3 sequence reads: CASSPQSGYGYTF. The CDR3 DNA reads TGTGCCAGCAGTCCGCAGTCCGGGTATGGCTACACCTTC. The chain links TRBV27 to TRBJ1-2; D is ambiguous. Germline CDR1 is MNHEY and CDR2 is SMNVEV (reference sequence). The CDR3 covers 13 residues. Trimming cost V 5 bases and J 5 bases, with 12 bases left between them.

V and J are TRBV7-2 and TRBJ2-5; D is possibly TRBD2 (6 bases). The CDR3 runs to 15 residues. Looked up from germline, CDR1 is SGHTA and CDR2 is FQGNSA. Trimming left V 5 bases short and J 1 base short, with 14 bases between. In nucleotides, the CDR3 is TGTGCCAGCAGCGACACGGCGGGGCTCCAAGAGACCCAGTACTTC. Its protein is CASSDTAGLQETQYF.

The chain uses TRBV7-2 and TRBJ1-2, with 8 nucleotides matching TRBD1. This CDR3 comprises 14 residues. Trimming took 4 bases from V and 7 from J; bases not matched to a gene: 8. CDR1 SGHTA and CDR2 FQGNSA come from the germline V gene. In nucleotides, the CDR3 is TGTGCCAGCAGCTCCCGGGCAGGGGGCACTGGCTACACCTTC. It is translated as CASSSRAGGTGYTF.

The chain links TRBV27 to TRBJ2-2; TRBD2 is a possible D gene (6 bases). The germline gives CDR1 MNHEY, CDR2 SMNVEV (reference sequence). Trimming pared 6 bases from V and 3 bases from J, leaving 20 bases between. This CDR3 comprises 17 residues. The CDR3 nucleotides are TGTGCCAGCAGCCGGGACTTCTCCAACCTATACACCGGGGAGCTGTTTTTT. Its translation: CASSRDFSNLYTGELFF.

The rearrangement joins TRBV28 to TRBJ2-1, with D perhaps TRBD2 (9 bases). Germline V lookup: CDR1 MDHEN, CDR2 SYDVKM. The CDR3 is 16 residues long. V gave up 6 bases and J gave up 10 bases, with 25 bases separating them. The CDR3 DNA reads TGTGCCAGCAGGGGTAGACAGGGGCTAGCGGGACACGAGCAGTTCTTC. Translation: CASRGRQGLAGHEQFF.

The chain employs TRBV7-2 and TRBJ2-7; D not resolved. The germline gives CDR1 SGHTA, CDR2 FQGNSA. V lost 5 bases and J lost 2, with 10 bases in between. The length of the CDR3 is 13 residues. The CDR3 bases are TGTGCCAGCAGCCGAGATCCCCCCTACGAGCAGTACTTC. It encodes CASSRDPPYEQYF. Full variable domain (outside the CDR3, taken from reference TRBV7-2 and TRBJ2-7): GAGVSQSPSNKVTEKGKDVELRCDPISGHTALYWYRQSLGQGLEFLIYFQGNSAPDKSGLPSDRFSAERTGGSVSTLTIQRTQQEDSAVYLCASSRDPPYEQYFGPGTRLTVT.

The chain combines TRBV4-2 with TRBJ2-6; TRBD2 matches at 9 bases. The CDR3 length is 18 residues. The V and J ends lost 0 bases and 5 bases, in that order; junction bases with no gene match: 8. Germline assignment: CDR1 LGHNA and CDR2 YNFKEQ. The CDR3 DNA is TGTGCCAGCAGCCAAGATAAGGCGGGAGGGCCGTGGGCCAACGTCCTGACTTTC. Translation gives CASSQDKAGGPWANVLTF.

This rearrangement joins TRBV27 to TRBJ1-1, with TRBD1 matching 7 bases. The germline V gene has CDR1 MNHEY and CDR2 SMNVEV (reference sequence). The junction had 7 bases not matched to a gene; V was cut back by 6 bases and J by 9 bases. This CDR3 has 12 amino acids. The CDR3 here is CASRRDSAQAFF. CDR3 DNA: TGTGCCAGCAGACGGGACAGTGCCCAAGCTTTCTTT.

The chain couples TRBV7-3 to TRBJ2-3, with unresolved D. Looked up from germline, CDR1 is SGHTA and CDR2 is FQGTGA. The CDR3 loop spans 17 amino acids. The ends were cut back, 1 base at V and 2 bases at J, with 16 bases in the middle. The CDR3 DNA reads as TGTGCCAGCAGCTTAAGCAGCTGGGGTAAGGACACAGATACGCAGTATTTT. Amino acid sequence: CASSLSSWGKDTDTQYF.

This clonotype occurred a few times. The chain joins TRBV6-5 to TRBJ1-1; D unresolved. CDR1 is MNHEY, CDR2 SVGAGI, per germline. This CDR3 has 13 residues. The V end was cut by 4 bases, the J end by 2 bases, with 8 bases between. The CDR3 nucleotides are TGTGCCAGCAGTTTGGACGGTAACACTGAAGCTTTCTTT. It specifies CASSLDGNTEAFF.

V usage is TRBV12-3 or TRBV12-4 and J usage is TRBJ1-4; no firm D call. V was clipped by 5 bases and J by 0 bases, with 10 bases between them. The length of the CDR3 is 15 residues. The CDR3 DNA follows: TGTGCCAGCAGTGCTGACCCTGCAACTAATGAAAAACTGTTTTTT. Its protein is CASSADPATNEKLFF.

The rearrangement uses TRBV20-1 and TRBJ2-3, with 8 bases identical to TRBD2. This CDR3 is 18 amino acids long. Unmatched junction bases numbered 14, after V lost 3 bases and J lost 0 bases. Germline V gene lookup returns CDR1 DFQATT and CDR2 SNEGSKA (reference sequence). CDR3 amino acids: CSASPIAGGHPSTDTQYF. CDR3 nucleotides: TGCAGTGCTAGCCCGATCGCGGGGGGCCATCCTAGCACAGATACGCAGTATTTT.

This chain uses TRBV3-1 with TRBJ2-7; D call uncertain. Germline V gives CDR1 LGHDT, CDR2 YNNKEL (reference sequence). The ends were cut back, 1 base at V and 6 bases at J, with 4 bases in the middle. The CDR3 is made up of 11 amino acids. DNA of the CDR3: TGTGCCAGCAGCCAAGGGACCGAGCAGTACTTC. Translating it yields CASSQGTEQYF.

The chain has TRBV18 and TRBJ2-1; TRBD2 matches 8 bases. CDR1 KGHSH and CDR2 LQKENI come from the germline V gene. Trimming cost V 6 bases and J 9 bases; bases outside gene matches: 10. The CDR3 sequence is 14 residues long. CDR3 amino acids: CASSGQREIIEQFF. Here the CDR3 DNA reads TGTGCCAGCTCTGGCCAGCGGGAGATAATTGAGCAGTTCTTC.

CDR3 DNA: TGTGCCAGCTCACTCCTCAGCCCCAGTTGGTGGGAGACCCAGTACTTC. This gives the protein CASSLLSPSWWETQYF. The V call is TRBV18, the J call TRBJ2-5; D uncertain. The CDR3 loop spans 16 amino acids. CDR1 and CDR2 (germline): KGHSH, LQKENI. V shed 4 bases and J shed 5 bases, with 20 bases lying between them. Full variable domain (missing parts from reference TRBV18 and TRBJ2-5): NAGVMQNPRHLVRRRGQEARLRCSPMKGHSHVYWYRQLPEEGLKFMVYLQKENIIDESGMPKERFSAEFPKEGPSILRIQQVVRGDSAAYFCASSLLSPSWWETQYFGPGTRLLVL.